This entry lists 16 T cell receptor beta chains sequenced from one sample in a study of blood T cells in healthy people across ages. Alongside a J-beta primer mix, a sample-barcoded 5' primer served in a second PCR lasting 7 to 11 cycles. TCRdb ran MiXCR on the 5' RACE reads and lists one entry per CDR3 protein. Of hundreds of thousands of distinct CDR3 sequences in the sample, roughly 44% were seen once. The sequenced sample consisted of blood. The receptors stem from a man aged 55-75 years in good health.

J is TRBJ1-5 and V is TRBV29-1; D perhaps matches TRBD1 (6 bases). The CDR3 runs to 13 residues. The V end was cut by 4 bases, the J end by 0 bases, with 7 bases between. Germline-derived CDR1 and CDR2 are SQVTM and ANQGSEA. CDR3 bases: TGCAGCGTTGGGACAGATAGCAATCAGCCCCAGCATTTT. It codes for CSVGTDSNQPQHF.

This clonotype was recorded a few times. J is TRBJ2-7 and V is TRBV2; TRBD2 agrees at 9 bases. Unmatched junction bases numbered 9, after V lost 8 bases and J lost 1 base. The CDR3 is 15 amino acids. Germline CDR1 SNHLY, CDR2 FYNNEI. For the CDR3, the DNA is TGTGCCAGCCGTTCGACTAGCGGTCGTTCCTACGAGCAGTACTTC. Translating it yields CASRSTSGRSYEQYF.

This clonotype was counted between two and nine times. The V gene is TRBV6-5, the J gene TRBJ1-4; maybe TRBD1 (5 bases). This CDR3 is built from 14 residues. Trimming pared 2 bases from V and 6 bases from J, leaving 10 bases between. Germline assignment: CDR1 MNHEY and CDR2 SVGAGI. The CDR3 DNA follows: TGTGCCAGCAGTTACAATCAGGGTGATGAAAAACTGTTTTTT. Translated: CASSYNQGDEKLFF.

The CDR3 protein is CSTLPESGNSPLHF. CDR3 sequence (DNA): TGCAGTACCCTGCCCGAATCAGGGAATTCACCCCTCCACTTT. The gene calls are TRBV20-1 and TRBJ1-6, with D tentatively TRBD1 (5 bases). The CDR3 sequence is 14 residues long. Trimming shortened V by 8 bases and J by 7 bases, and 18 bases separated the two germline ends. CDR1 and CDR2 from the germline V gene are DFQATT and SNEGSKA (reference sequence).

Comments on this clonotype: A read error may be the cause here, since a much bigger clone is one base away. The genes are TRBV7-2 and TRBJ2-1; no clear D gene. Gene TRBJ2-7 matches the end of the DNA better, so the J call may be wrong. The CDR3 is made up of 12 amino acids. Per the germline V gene, CDR1 is SGHTA and CDR2 is FQGNSA. In nucleotides, the CDR3 is TGTGCCAGCAGACATCCTGGGAATGAGCAGTACTTC. Translation: CASRHPGNEQYF.

V and J are TRBV29-1 and TRBJ2-1, with D possibly TRBD1 on 6 matching bases. TRBJ2-7 explains the end of the DNA better; the J call may be wrong. The germline CDR1 and CDR2 sequences are SQVTM and ANQGSEA. This CDR3 region has 12 residues. For the CDR3, the DNA is TGCAGCGTTGCGGACAGCATCTACGAGCAGTACTTC. This sequence encodes CSVADSIYEQYF.

J is TRBJ2-1 and V is TRBV7-9; 10 nucleotides align to TRBD2. The V segment lost 7 bases and the J segment 3 bases; nucleotides outside the gene matches: 9. The CDR3 consists of 16 residues. Looked up from germline, CDR1 is SEHNR and CDR2 is FQNEAQ (reference sequence). The CDR3 DNA reads as TGTGCCAGCACCCTTAACCCTAGCGGGAGCTACAATGAGCAGTTCTTC. Residues: CASTLNPSGSYNEQFF.

The V call is TRBV20-1, the J call TRBJ1-2; tentatively, D is TRBD1 (5 bases). Germline V gene sequence: CDR1 DFQATT, CDR2 SNEGSKA (reference sequence). V dropped 2 bases and J dropped 5 bases, with 15 bases sitting between them. The CDR3 is 14 residues long. CDR3 DNA: TGCAGTGCTAGATCAGCGGGGGTTCCATATGGCTACACCTTC. Amino acid sequence: CSARSAGVPYGYTF.

In this sample, this clonotype turned up a few times. This chain links TRBV3-1 with TRBJ1-2; D remains unclear. The CDR3 is 13 amino acids. CDR1 is LGHDT and CDR2 is YNNKEL in the germline V gene (reference sequence). The V gene lost 1 base and the J gene lost 6 bases, with 9 bases spanning the gap. CDR3 amino acids: CASSQGDWDGYTF. The CDR3 DNA reads as TGTGCCAGCAGCCAAGGGGATTGGGATGGCTACACCTTC.

A remark on this clonotype: At one of its ends the junction is not consistent with the germline gene, which may arise from a read error. V is TRBV7-2 and J is TRBJ2-5; a possible D gene is TRBD1 (5 bases). The CDR3 length is 14 residues. Germline CDR1 reads SGHTA; CDR2 reads FQGNSA. CDR3 region: CASSVAGFVETRYF. The CDR3 nucleotides are TGTGCCAGCAGCGTAGCAGGGTTCGTAGAGACCCGGTACTTC.

This clonotype has only a few counts. The chain couples TRBV6-2 or TRBV6-3 to TRBJ2-1, with D hard to call. Trimming stripped 0 bases from V and 9 bases from J, with 12 bases between. The CDR3 has 14 amino acids. The germline CDR1 and CDR2 sequences are MNHEY and SVGEGT. The CDR3 protein is CASSYSRLGSEQFF. The CDR3 DNA reads as TGTGCCAGCAGTTACTCGAGATTGGGTTCTGAGCAGTTCTTC.

Here the CDR3 reads CASSKETLSSYNEQYF. The CDR3 DNA is TGTGCCAGCAGCAAAGAGACCCTAAGCTCCTACAATGAGCAGTACTTC. This chain links TRBV21-1 with TRBJ2-5. TRBV21-1 corresponds to a pseudogene. This CDR3 is 16 amino acids long.

This sequence joins TRBV4-3 and TRBJ2-7; 7 bases are shared with TRBD1. Germline V CDR1 and CDR2: LGHNA, YSLEER. The J segment lost 2 bases and the V segment lost 1 base, leaving 5 bases of the junction unmatched. The CDR3 covers 15 residues. The CDR3 nucleotides are TGCGCCAGCAGCCAAGGACAGGGTGTACCCTACGAGCAGTACTTC. Translating it yields CASSQGQGVPYEQYF.

This chain joins TRBV12-3 or TRBV12-4 and TRBJ1-2, with D perhaps TRBD1 (5 bases). V was cut by 5 bases and J by 8 bases, with 15 bases left in between. This CDR3 contains 13 residues. The CDR3 DNA reads TGTGCCAGCAGTACCCGGGGACGGTGGGGCTACACCTTC. Translation: CASSTRGRWGYTF.

The gene calls are TRBV5-1 and TRBJ2-3, with D possibly being TRBD1 (6 bases). Looked up from germline, CDR1 is SGHRS and CDR2 is YFSETQ. The CDR3 length is 14 residues. V was pared by 8 bases and J by 0 bases, with 13 bases between. The CDR3 DNA reads as TGCGCCAGTGGATCGGACAGAAGCACAGATACGCAGTATTTT. Its protein is CASGSDRSTDTQYF.

The table lists this clonotype with a count of one. The V and J genes are TRBV29-1 and TRBJ2-1; 10 bases agree with TRBD2. J gave up 3 bases and V 4 bases, and 12 bases lay outside the gene matches. Germline loops: CDR1 SQVTM, CDR2 ANQGSEA. The CDR3 consists of 17 residues. The CDR3: CSVVVSGGTSCYNEQFF. The CDR3 DNA is TGCAGCGTTGTGGTTAGCGGGGGGACCAGCTGCTACAATGAGCAGTTCTTC.